Shown below are 11 T cell receptor beta chains from a single sample sequenced in a study of brain T cells in children with intractable seizures. TCRdb keeps only in-frame clones here, not all; method: immunoSEQ multiplex PCR. The sample includes 340,000 or so clones, over 90% of them seen just once. Specified time point: blood from clinic visit 5 months post-surgery; TSC patient then seizure free. This specimen consisted of peripheral blood, obtained roughly 5 months after surgery. The receptor source for this set is a boy younger than two with tuberous sclerosis and intractable seizures.

The J gene is TRBJ2-2, the V gene TRBV4-1, with 10 bases identical to TRBD2. Germline assignment: CDR1 MGHRA and CDR2 YSYEKL. The CDR3 consists of 19 residues. Germline trimming cut 3 bases from V and 5 bases from J; bases unmatched to any gene: 15. CDR3: CASSHPPRSGGALTGELFF. The CDR3 DNA follows: TGCGCCAGCAGCCATCCCCCGAGGAGCGGGGGGGCCTTAACCGGGGAGCTGTTTTTT.

V gene TRBV7-3 combines with J gene TRBJ1-2; the match to TRBD1 covers 8 bases. The V gene's germline CDR1 is SGHTA and CDR2 FQGTGA. Losses at the gene ends were 2 bases for V and 7 bases for J; bases not matched to a gene: 6. The CDR3 loop spans 14 amino acids. The CDR3 DNA sequence: TGTGCCAGCAGCTTATCCCGACAGGGGAGTGGCTACACCTTC. Translating gives CASSLSRQGSGYTF.

V usage is TRBV19 and J usage is TRBJ2-7; D assignment may be TRBD1 or TRBD2 (5 bases each). Germline loops: CDR1 LNHDA, CDR2 SQIVND (reference sequence). This CDR3 contains 15 residues. V gave up 5 bases and J gave up 0 bases, with 14 bases separating them. The CDR3 protein is CASSPQGPSSYEQYF. CDR3 bases: TGTGCCAGTAGTCCCCAGGGACCGAGCTCCTACGAGCAGTACTTC.

The rearrangement uses TRBV29-1 and TRBJ1-1; D gene unclear. Trimming cost V 6 bases and J 1 base, with 6 bases left between them. Germline CDR1 reads SQVTM; CDR2 reads ANQGSEA. There are 11 residues in the CDR3. CDR3 loop: CSVQENTEAFF. CDR3 nucleotide sequence: TGCAGCGTCCAGGAGAACACTGAAGCTTTCTTT.

On this clone: The same CDR3 also results from other DNA sequences found in this sample. V and J are TRBV9 and TRBJ2-7, with 10 bases lining up with TRBD2. Germline V gene lookup returns CDR1 SGDLS and CDR2 YYNGEE. The CDR3 runs to 15 residues. The V gene end was trimmed by 0 bases and the J gene end by 1 base; junction bases not matched to a gene: 1. The CDR3: CASSVGTSGSYEQYF. The CDR3 nucleotides are TGTGCCAGCAGCGTAGGGACTAGCGGTTCCTACGAGCAGTACTTC.

The V gene is TRBV2, the J gene TRBJ1-1; D gene ambiguous. Looked up from germline, CDR1 is SNHLY and CDR2 is FYNNEI. The CDR3 length is 13 residues. Trimming pared 8 bases from V and 5 bases from J, leaving 15 bases between. The CDR3 DNA follows: TGTGCCAGCCGTCCCCGGGTATGGACTGAAGCTTTCTTT. Its protein is CASRPRVWTEAFF.

The chain has TRBV4-1 and TRBJ1-1; D call uncertain. CDR1 is MGHRA, CDR2 YSYEKL, per germline. The CDR3 runs 15 residues. V dropped 2 bases and J dropped 0 bases, with 10 bases sitting between them. CDR3 sequence reads: CASSQPFWVNTEAFF. The CDR3 coding sequence is TGCGCCAGCAGCCAACCCTTTTGGGTGAACACTGAAGCTTTCTTT.

This sequence joins TRBV6-5 and TRBJ1-2, with TRBD1 matching 9 bases. Trimming cost V 5 bases and J 2 bases; bases outside gene matches: 3. The CDR3 length is 14 residues. Germline CDR1 and CDR2: MNHEY and SVGAGI. As DNA, the CDR3 is TGTGCCAGCAGTAGACAGGGGGTAAACTATGGCTACACCTTC. It encodes CASSRQGVNYGYTF.

The chain links TRBV12-3 or TRBV12-4 to TRBJ2-3, with D tentatively TRBD2 (5 bases). The CDR3 length is 13 residues. V lost 2 bases and J lost 2, with 5 bases in between. The CDR3: CASSLLATDTQYF. CDR3 sequence (DNA): TGTGCCAGCAGTTTACTAGCCACAGATACGCAGTATTTT.

The CDR3 DNA is TGTGCCAGCAGCTTAGCCCTCCGGGCCCAGCCCCAGCATTTT. It is translated as CASSLALRAQPQHF. The chain carries TRBV11-2 and TRBJ1-5; no definite D call. V was trimmed by 1 base and J by 7 bases, leaving 11 bases between them. From germline, CDR1 is SGHAT and CDR2 FQNNGV. The CDR3 length is 14 residues.

CDR3 region: CASSMGRGVVNIQYF. CDR3 coding DNA: TGTGCCAGTAGTATGGGCAGGGGGGTTGTTAACATTCAGTACTTC. V gene TRBV19 combines with J gene TRBJ2-4; TRBD1 is a possible D gene (7 bases). Germline-derived CDR1 and CDR2 are LNHDA and SQIVND (reference sequence). The CDR3 totals 15 residues. Trimming cost V 3 bases and J 7 bases, with 16 bases left between them. Based on the CDR3 plus reference TRBV19 and TRBJ2-4, the full variable domain is DGGITQSPKYLFRKEGQNVTLSCEQNLNHDAMYWYRQDPGQGLRLIYYSQIVNDFQKGDIAEGYSVSREKKESFPLTVTSAQKNPTAFYLCASSMGRGVVNIQYFGAGTRLSVL.